The clone carrying this T cell receptor beta chain was recorded only once. Its antigen is undetermined. The same CDR3 can be traced to other DNA sequences in this sample. Sequencing used immunoSEQ multiplex PCR; TCRdb keeps in-frame clones, though not all of them. Counted here are about 2.4 million clones, under 95% occurring once; the ten biggest clones make up more than 0.35%. This sample is part of a study of shared clonotypes between healthy human individuals. Study findings and constraints: Naive CD4 clonotypes overlapped across a handful of donors at about 5%.

A CD45RA+ naive subset and a CD45RA-negative memory subset were split from CD4+ cells. This CDR3 comprises 16 residues. In germline, CDR1 is KGHSH, CDR2 LQKENI. V lost 4 bases and J lost 0; bases outside the gene matches: 5. What was sequenced was naive CD4+ T cells from PBMCs. Subset specified: CD45RA+ positively selected. The chain joins TRBV18 to TRBJ1-4; 7 positions agree with TRBD1. The source of this sequence is a man aged 18-30 years in good health. Some clones in this sample may be carry-over from other donors' samples. The CDR3 DNA follows: TGTGCCAGCTCACTGGGACAGATTGCAACTAATGAAAAACTGTTTTTT. This gives the protein CASSLGQIATNEKLFF.